This T cell receptor (beta chain) was retrieved from a study of Ad26.COV2.S vaccination and SARS-CoV-2 variants. Study details: The authors gave Ad26.COV2.S intramuscularly, either once or twice 56 days apart. Study-wide results and limits: Possible underestimation of total T cell responses by the TCR breadth and depth analyses was noted.

Germline CDR1 reads MNHEY; CDR2 reads SVGEGT. The CDR3 spans 14 residues. V lost 4 bases to trimming and J lost 2 bases, with 9 bases between them. The treatment here: 15 to 20 received Ad26.COV2.S at low or high dose, single or two shots; about 5 received placebo; per-sample allocation not given. It was on day 63 after the first vaccine or placebo injection that samples were taken. Concerning this clone: What it binds is not known.

This table comes from immunoSEQ multiplex PCR, and its TCRdb copy is limited to in-frame clones, with some not included. The sample includes about 680,000 clones, 80% to 90% of them seen just once. Sequencing used peripheral blood, obtained in a trial of Ad26.COV2.S vaccine versus placebo. This clonotype was sampled from a person between 18 and 59 years old who received the Ad26.COV2.S COVID-19 vaccine or a placebo. The chain carries TRBV6-2 or TRBV6-3 and TRBJ1-5; no firm D call. CDR3 in DNA: TGTGCCAGCAGTTGGGTGGACCGCAATCAGCCCCAGCATTTT. Amino acids: CASSWVDRNQPQHF.